A single sample is the source of the 14 T cell receptor beta chains below, sequenced in a study of PD-L1 blockade in urothelial cancer. The table came from immunoSEQ multiplex PCR; TCRdb's copy has only in-frame clones and leaves some out. The table has about 24,000 clones, around nine tenths seen once; the top ten hold under 3.5%. Sequenced material: PBMCs, taken around atezolizumab (anti-PD-L1) treatment. Every receptor here comes from a man aged 45-65 years with urothelial cancer.

The chain uses TRBV12-5 and TRBJ2-6; D is possibly TRBD2 (6 bases). Germline V gene sequence: CDR1 LGHNT, CDR2 FRNRAP. The CDR3 covers 10 residues. With 10 bases removed from V and 12 bases from J, the gap between germline ends came to 10 bases. The CDR3 nucleotides are TGTGCTACCGGGGGTAGCGTCCTGACTTTC. Translating gives CATGGSVLTF.

This rearrangement joins TRBV19 to TRBJ1-5; 7 bases align to TRBD1. Germline CDR1 and CDR2: LNHDA and SQIVND (reference sequence). The CDR3 spans 15 residues. Trimming at V came to 6 bases and at J to 0 bases, leaving 5 bases not matched to a gene. The CDR3 protein is CASSWDSHSNQPQHF. DNA for the CDR3: TGTGCCAGTAGCTGGGACAGCCATAGCAATCAGCCCCAGCATTTT.

The chain links TRBV6-1 to TRBJ1-3, with D perhaps matching TRBD1 (5 bases). The CDR3 has 14 residues. Germline-derived CDR1 and CDR2 are MNHNS and SASEGT. V was pared by 10 bases and J by 0 bases, with 13 bases between. CDR3 sequence reads: CATTGGTSGNTIYF. The DNA for the CDR3 is TGTGCCACCACCGGGGGGACCTCTGGAAACACCATATATTTT.

This chain connects TRBV2 to TRBJ2-3; weak D call: TRBD2 (6 bases). V gave up 2 bases and J gave up 2 bases, with 14 bases separating them. This CDR3 is 16 amino acids long. CDR1 SNHLY and CDR2 FYNNEI come from the germline V gene. CDR3 in DNA: TGTGCCAGCAGTGAATGGGTGAGGACTACCACAGATACGCAGTATTTT. Translated: CASSEWVRTTTDTQYF. The full variable domain, rest sourced from reference TRBV2 and TRBJ2-3, is EPEVTQTPSHQVTQMGQEVILRCVPISNHLYFYWYRQILGQKVEFLVSFYNNEISEKSEIFDDQFSVERPDGSNFTLKIRSTKLEDSAMYFCASSEWVRTTTDTQYFGPGTRLTVL.

The chain combines TRBV2 with TRBJ1-1; a weak D match, TRBD1 (5 bases). This CDR3 contains 14 residues. The germline gives CDR1 SNHLY, CDR2 FYNNEI. V dropped 6 bases and J dropped 0 bases, with 11 bases sitting between them. CDR3 amino acids: CASRGAVVNTEAFF. CDR3 coding DNA: TGTGCCAGCAGAGGGGCTGTGGTGAACACTGAAGCTTTCTTT.

The rearrangement uses TRBV18 and TRBJ2-7; D possibly corresponds to TRBD1 (5 bases). The V gene's germline CDR1 is KGHSH and CDR2 LQKENI. Trimming took 0 bases from V and 1 from J, leaving 13 bases between them. This CDR3 is 16 amino acids long. CDR3 sequence (DNA): TGTGCCAGCTCACCACCCACAGGCGCCGGGTCCTACGAGCAGTACTTC. Its protein is CASSPPTGAGSYEQYF.

This chain uses TRBV18 with TRBJ2-5, with 7 nucleotides matching TRBD2. The CDR3 covers 17 residues. Germline CDR1 is KGHSH and CDR2 is LQKENI. Germline trimming cut 3 bases from V and 2 bases from J; bases unmatched to any gene: 12. CDR3 DNA: TGTGCCAGCTCACCCACCGTCGACGGGAGGAGTCAAGAGACCCAGTACTTC. This codes for CASSPTVDGRSQETQYF.

This rearrangement joins TRBV6-5 to TRBJ1-3; D is unresolved. The CDR3 runs to 15 residues. V gave up 2 bases and J gave up 0 bases, with 8 bases separating them. In germline, CDR1 is MNHEY, CDR2 SVGAGI. CDR3 sequence (DNA): TGTGCCAGCAGTTACGCGGCGAACTCTGGAAACACCATATATTTT. Translated: CASSYAANSGNTIYF.

The CDR3 sequence is CASSQETQQYF. The CDR3 nucleotides are TGTGCCAGCAGCCAAGAGACTCAGCAGTACTTC. V usage is TRBV4-2 and J usage is TRBJ2-7; D is undetermined. Between the trimmed V and J ends, which lost 0 bases and 8 bases, there was a span of 5 bases. From germline, CDR1 is LGHNA and CDR2 YNFKEQ. This CDR3 has 11 residues.

This chain connects TRBV5-6 to TRBJ2-7, with a possible D match to TRBD1 (6 bases). The germline V gene has CDR1 SGHDT and CDR2 YYEEEE. There are 14 residues in the CDR3. Trimming shortened V by 2 bases and J by 2 bases, and 11 bases separated the two germline ends. The CDR3 DNA is TGTGCCAGCAGCTTAAGGGGGAACGCCTACGAGCAGTACTTC. Translated: CASSLRGNAYEQYF.

This clone has only one observation. The chain joins TRBV11-3 to TRBJ2-7; 13 bases match TRBD2. The V and J ends lost 5 bases and 5 bases, in that order; junction bases with no gene match: 6. There are 15 residues in the CDR3. Per the germline V gene, CDR1 is SGHNT and CDR2 is YENEEA. The CDR3: CASSPGTSGAHEQYF. DNA for the CDR3: TGTGCCAGCAGCCCTGGGACTAGCGGGGCCCACGAGCAGTACTTC.

This clone was counted only a few times. V is TRBV19 and J is TRBJ2-2; 8 bases are shared with TRBD2. The CDR3 spans 16 residues. Germline assignment: CDR1 LNHDA and CDR2 SQIVND (reference sequence). The V gene end was trimmed by 3 bases and the J gene end by 5 bases; junction bases not matched to a gene: 8. The CDR3 here is CASSILAGAITGELFF. The CDR3 DNA reads TGTGCCAGTAGTATCCTAGCGGGCGCTATTACCGGGGAGCTGTTTTTT.

The gene calls are TRBV7-6 and TRBJ2-7; 8 bases line up with TRBD2. V gave up 5 bases and J gave up 3 bases; unmatched junction bases: 6. CDR1 is SGHVS, CDR2 FNYEAQ, per germline. The CDR3 runs 14 residues. The CDR3 sequence is CASSETSGLYEQYF. The CDR3 DNA follows: TGTGCCAGCAGCGAAACTAGCGGACTCTACGAGCAGTACTTC.

This clone showed up just once. The chain carries TRBV12-5 and TRBJ2-2, with D perhaps TRBD1 (6 bases). Trimming shortened V by 4 bases and J by 4 bases, and 13 bases separated the two germline ends. Germline loops: CDR1 LGHNT, CDR2 FRNRAP. The CDR3 contains 15 residues. The CDR3 DNA reads as TGTGCTAGTGGTTCGATACAGGGCCTCACCGGGGAGCTGTTTTTT. It is translated as CASGSIQGLTGELFF.